Shown below are 4 T cell receptor beta chains from a single sample sequenced in a study of technical replicates of blood from a few donors. TCRdb keeps only in-frame clones here, not all; method: immunoSEQ multiplex PCR. The table records about 64,000 clones, 86% of them present only once. Material for sequencing was PBMCs. These receptors were taken from a human donor in good health. Some clones in this sample may be carry-over from other donors' samples.

The rearrangement links TRBV5-6 to TRBJ2-1; weak D call: TRBD2 (5 bases). Germline V gene data show CDR1 as SGHDT and CDR2 as YYEEEE. CDR3 length equals 15 residues. Deletions cut 2 bases from V and 2 bases from J, with 11 bases between. CDR3 residues: CASSFGRTTYNEQFF. The CDR3 bases are TGTGCCAGCAGCTTTGGGAGAACCACCTACAATGAGCAGTTCTTC.

This clone was counted ten times or more. This rearrangement joins TRBV5-8 to TRBJ2-3, with D tentatively TRBD1 (5 bases). The V and J ends lost 2 bases and 6 bases respectively, with 7 bases between them. The CDR3 has 12 amino acids. The germline V gene encodes CDR1 SGHTS and CDR2 YDEGEE. CDR3 bases: TGTGCCAGCAGCTTATGGGGCGATACGCAGTATTTT. As protein: CASSLWGDTQYF.

The rearrangement joins TRBV30 to TRBJ1-2; TRBD1 matches 8 bases. After removal of 4 bases from V and 8 bases from J, the junction contained 6 bases not matched to a gene. The CDR3 covers 12 residues. Germline V CDR1 and CDR2: GTSNPN, SVGIG (reference sequence). The CDR3 DNA reads as TGTGCCTGGACCCCAGGGGGCTTCGGCTACACCTTC. Its translation is CAWTPGGFGYTF.

The V call is TRBV4-2, the J call TRBJ2-3, with D perhaps matching TRBD1 (5 bases). Between the trimmed V and J ends, which lost 4 bases and 2 bases, there was a span of 13 bases. CDR3 length: 15 amino acids. Germline-derived CDR1 and CDR2 are LGHNA and YNFKEQ. The CDR3 DNA follows: TGTGCCAGCAGCCCCCATGGGGCTGACACAGATACGCAGTATTTT. This translates into CASSPHGADTDTQYF.